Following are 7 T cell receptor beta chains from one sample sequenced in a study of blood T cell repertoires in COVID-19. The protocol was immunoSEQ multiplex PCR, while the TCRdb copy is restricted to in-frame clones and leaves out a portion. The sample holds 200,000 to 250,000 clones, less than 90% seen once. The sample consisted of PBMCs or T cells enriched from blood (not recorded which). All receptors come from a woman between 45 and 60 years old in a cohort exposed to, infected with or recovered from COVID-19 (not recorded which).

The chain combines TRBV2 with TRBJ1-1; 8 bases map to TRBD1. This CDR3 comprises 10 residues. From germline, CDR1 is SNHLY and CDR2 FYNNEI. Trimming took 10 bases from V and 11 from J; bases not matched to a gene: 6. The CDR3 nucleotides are TGTGCCAACGGACAGGGTTCGGCTTTCTTT. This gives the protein CANGQGSAFF.

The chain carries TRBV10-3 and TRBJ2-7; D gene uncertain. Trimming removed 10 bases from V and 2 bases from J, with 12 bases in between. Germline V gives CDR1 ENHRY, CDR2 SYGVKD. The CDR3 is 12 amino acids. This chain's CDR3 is CATRQDPYEQYF. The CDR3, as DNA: TGTGCCACCCGACAAGATCCCTACGAGCAGTACTTC.

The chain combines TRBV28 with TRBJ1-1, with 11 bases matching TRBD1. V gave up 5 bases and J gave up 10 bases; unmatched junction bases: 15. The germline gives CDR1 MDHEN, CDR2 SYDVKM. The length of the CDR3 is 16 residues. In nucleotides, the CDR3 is TGTGCCAGCAGTGCTGACGGACAGGGGGCCGTAAAGGGAGCTTTCTTT. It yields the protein CASSADGQGAVKGAFF.

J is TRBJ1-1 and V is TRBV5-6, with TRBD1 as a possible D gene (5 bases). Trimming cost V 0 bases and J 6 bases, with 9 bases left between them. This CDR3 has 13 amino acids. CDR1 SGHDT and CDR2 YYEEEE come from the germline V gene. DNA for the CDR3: TGTGCCAGCAGCTTGGTTCGGGGGGCTGAAGCTTTCTTT. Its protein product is CASSLVRGAEAFF.

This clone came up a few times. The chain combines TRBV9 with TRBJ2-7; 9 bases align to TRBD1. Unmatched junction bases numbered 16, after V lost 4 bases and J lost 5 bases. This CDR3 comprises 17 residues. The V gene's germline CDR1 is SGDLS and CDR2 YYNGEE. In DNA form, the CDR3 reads TGTGCCAGCAGCTCCCCCCCGGGACAGGGAGTATTCGACGAGCAGTACTTC. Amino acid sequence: CASSSPPGQGVFDEQYF. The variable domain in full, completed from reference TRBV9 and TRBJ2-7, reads DSGVTQTPKHLITATGQRVTLRCSPRSGDLSVYWYQQSLDQGLQFLIQYYNGEERAKGNILERFSAQQFPDLHSELNLSSLELGDSALYFCASSSPPGQGVFDEQYFGPGTRLTVT.

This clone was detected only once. Here the CDR3 DNA reads TGTGCCAGCAGCTTGGTCCGGGGGGTGGTATCTGAAGCTTTCTTT. This encodes CASSLVRGVVSEAFF. The rearrangement links TRBV5-8 to TRBJ1-1; TRBD1 might be the D (5 bases). V was clipped by 0 bases and J by 6 bases, with 15 bases between them. Germline V gene data show CDR1 as SGHTS and CDR2 as YDEGEE. CDR3 length: 15 amino acids.

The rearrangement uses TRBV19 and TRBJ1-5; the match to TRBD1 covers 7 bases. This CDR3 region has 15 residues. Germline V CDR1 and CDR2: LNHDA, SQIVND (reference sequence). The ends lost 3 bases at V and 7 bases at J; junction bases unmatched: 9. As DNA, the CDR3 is TGTGCCAGTAGTATGATTCCCGGGACAGTACAGCCCCAGCATTTT. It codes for CASSMIPGTVQPQHF.